A selection of T cell receptor beta chains follows, all from one sample in a study of T-cell reconstitution after alpha-beta-depleted transplantation in children. TCRdb used MiXCR to reprocess the PCR reads, holding one entry per CDR3 protein. The sample has approximately 93,000 distinct CDR3 sequences; roughly 8% are singletons. Sequenced here: PBMCs from the stem cell graft donor, sampled from the stem cell graft. These receptors all stem from a human donor who donated a stem cell graft to a child with congenital amegakaryocytic thrombocytopenia. Both conserved end residues are part of each CDR3. D genes are given only for firm matches. Only some rows state a clone size, as once, few, many or a class for expanded clones.

length	size	D	J	V	CDR3	DNA
15	many	NA	TRBJ2-1	TRBV29-1	CSVEEALAKFDEQFF	TGCAGCGTTGAAGAGGCTCTAGCTAAATTCGATGAGCAGTTCTTC
14	many	NA	TRBJ2-5	TRBV9	CASSVGLVQETQYF	TGTGCCAGCAGCGTAGGACTTGTCCAAGAGACCCAGTACTTC
15	many	TRBD1	TRBJ2-3	TRBV6-1	CASSGQGAGADTQYF	TGTGCCAGCAGCGGACAGGGGGCAGGCGCAGATACGCAGTATTTT
15	NA	TRBD1	TRBJ1-1	TRBV5-1	CASSPGQGLNTEAFF	TGCGCCAGCAGCCCCGGACAGGGGTTGAACACTGAAGCTTTCTTT
16	many	TRBD1	TRBJ2-5	TRBV5-1	CASSVVGQGPQETQYF	TGCGCCAGCAGCGTCGTGGGACAGGGACCCCAAGAGACCCAGTACTTC
15	many	TRBD2	TRBJ2-2	TRBV6-2/TRBV6-3	CASRRTSGNTGELFF	TGTGCCAGCAGACGGACTAGCGGTAACACCGGGGAGCTGTTTTTT
15	many	NA	TRBJ1-2	TRBV5-1	CASSLAGHSLDGYTF	TGCGCCAGCAGCTTAGCAGGGCATTCTTTGGATGGCTACACCTTC
12	many	NA	TRBJ2-5	TRBV20-1	CSVKALQETQYF	TGCAGTGTAAAGGCCCTTCAAGAGACCCAGTACTTC
15	NA	TRBD2	TRBJ2-5	TRBV28	CASSYGLAGVETQYF	TGTGCCAGCAGCTACGGACTAGCGGGAGTTGAGACCCAGTACTTC
15	many	NA	TRBJ1-2	TRBV20-1	CSARARQLPLGGYTF	TGCAGTGCTAGAGCCCGACAACTGCCCCTCGGGGGCTACACCTTC